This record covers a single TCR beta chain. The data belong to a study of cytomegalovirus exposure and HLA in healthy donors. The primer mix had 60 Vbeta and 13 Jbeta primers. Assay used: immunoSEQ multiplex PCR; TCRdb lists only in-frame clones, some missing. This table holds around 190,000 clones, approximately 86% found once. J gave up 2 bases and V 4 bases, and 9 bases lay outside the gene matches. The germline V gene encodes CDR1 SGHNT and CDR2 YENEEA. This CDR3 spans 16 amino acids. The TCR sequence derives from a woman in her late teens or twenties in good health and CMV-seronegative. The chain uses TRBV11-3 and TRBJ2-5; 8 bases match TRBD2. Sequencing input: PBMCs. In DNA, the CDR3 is TGTGCCAGCAGCTCGATGGTAGCGGGGTCACAAGAGACCCAGTACTTC. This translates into CASSSMVAGSQETQYF.